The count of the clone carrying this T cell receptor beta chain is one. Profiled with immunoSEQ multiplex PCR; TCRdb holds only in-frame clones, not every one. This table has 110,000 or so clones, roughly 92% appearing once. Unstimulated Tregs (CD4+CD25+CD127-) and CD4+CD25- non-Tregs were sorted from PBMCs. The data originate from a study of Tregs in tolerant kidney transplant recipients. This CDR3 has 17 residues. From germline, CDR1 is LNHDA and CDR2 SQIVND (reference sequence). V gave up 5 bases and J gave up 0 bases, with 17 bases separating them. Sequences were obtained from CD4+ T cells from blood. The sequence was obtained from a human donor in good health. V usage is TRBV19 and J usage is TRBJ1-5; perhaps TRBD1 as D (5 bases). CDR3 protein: CASSSGDSYYSNQPQHF. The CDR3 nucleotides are TGTGCCAGTAGTTCCGGAGACAGCTATTATAGCAATCAGCCCCAGCATTTT.